One sample yielded the 28 T cell receptor beta chains listed below, sequenced in a study of cytomegalovirus exposure and HLA in healthy donors. Assay: immunoSEQ multiplex PCR; the TCRdb copy retains only in-frame clones and omits some. The sample has under 100,000 clones, 90% to 97% seen once. The sequencing sample was made of PBMCs. The receptors here all came from a young woman in good health and CMV-seronegative.

The V gene is TRBV11-2, the J gene TRBJ2-7, with TRBD2 matching over 11 bases. J was trimmed by 5 bases and V by 3 bases; bases with no gene match: 18. Looked up from germline, CDR1 is SGHAT and CDR2 is FQNNGV. The CDR3 sequence is 19 residues long. CDR3 in DNA: TGTGCCAGCAGCTTTTCGCCGCCTCTACTAGCGGGAGTTCCCCACGAGCAGTACTTC. Translated: CASSFSPPLLAGVPHEQYF.

The chain joins TRBV5-1 to TRBJ2-2, with 9 nucleotides matching TRBD1. Germline assignment: CDR1 SGHRS and CDR2 YFSETQ. The CDR3 contains 16 residues. V lost 3 bases, J lost 2 bases, and 5 bases stayed unmatched. CDR3 residues: CASSYGTGFNTGELFF. In DNA form, the CDR3 reads TGCGCCAGCAGCTATGGGACAGGGTTTAACACCGGGGAGCTGTTTTTT.

V and J are TRBV6-5 and TRBJ1-1, with TRBD1 as a possible D gene (5 bases). Germline CDR1 is MNHEY and CDR2 is SVGAGI. This CDR3 contains 11 residues. V lost 9 bases to trimming and J lost 6 bases, with 11 bases between them. Written as DNA, the CDR3 is TGTGCCAGTTGGGGGGTTTCTGAAGCTTTCTTT. Translated: CASWGVSEAFF.

This clone was counted a single time. The chain links TRBV5-4 to TRBJ2-5, with D perhaps matching TRBD2 (5 bases). Trimming took 5 bases from V and 2 from J, leaving 10 bases between them. Germline-derived CDR1 and CDR2 are SGHNT and YYREEE (reference sequence). There are 13 residues in the CDR3. The CDR3 sequence is CASSMGGQETQYF. CDR3 DNA sequence: TGTGCCAGCAGTATGGGCGGGCAAGAGACCCAGTACTTC.

The chain couples TRBV21-1 to TRBJ2-7; the table's D call, TRBD2, has no DNA check behind it. TRBV21-1 has pseudogene status. This CDR3 has 17 residues. The CDR3 loop reads CASRGGRGLTDSYEQYF. The CDR3 DNA sequence: TGTGCCAGCAGGGGGGGTCGGGGCCTAACTGATTCCTACGAGCAGTACTTC.

The CDR3 spells CASSAVTGIPEAFF. DNA for the CDR3: TGTGCCAGCAGCGCCGTTACAGGGATCCCTGAAGCTTTCTTT. The V call is TRBV9, the J call TRBJ1-1; TRBD1 is a possible D gene (6 bases). Germline-derived CDR1 and CDR2 are SGDLS and YYNGEE. V dropped 3 bases and J dropped 6 bases, with 15 bases sitting between them. The CDR3 has 14 residues.

This sequence joins TRBV10-3 and TRBJ2-3; TRBD2 aligns across 8 bases. Germline V gives CDR1 ENHRY, CDR2 SYGVKD. V dropped 5 bases and J dropped 1; count of bases not matched to a gene: 2. CDR3 length: 14 residues. CDR3 nucleotides: TGTGCCATCAGTACGACTAGCGGCACAGATACGCAGTATTTT. As protein: CAISTTSGTDTQYF.

The chain combines TRBV19 with TRBJ2-7; 7 nucleotides align to TRBD1. CDR3 length: 13 amino acids. The V gene's germline CDR1 is LNHDA and CDR2 SQIVND (reference sequence). CDR3 protein: CASGQGQNYEQYF. CDR3 coding DNA: TGTGCTTCGGGTCAGGGACAGAACTACGAGCAGTACTTC. Variable domain in full (rest from reference TRBV19 and TRBJ2-7): DGGITQSPKYLFRKEGQNVTLSCEQNLNHDAMYWYRQDPGQGLRLIYYSQIVNDFQKGDIAEGYSVSREKKESFPLTVTSAQKNPTAFYLCASGQGQNYEQYFGPGTRLTVT.

This chain connects TRBV11-2 to TRBJ2-7; D is unclear. The germline V and J ends were trimmed by 7 bases and 1 base, with 8 bases remaining between them. CDR3 length: 12 amino acids. Germline CDR1 and CDR2: SGHAT and FQNNGV. The CDR3 is CASNNRSYEQYF. CDR3 nucleotides: TGTGCCAGCAATAATAGATCCTACGAGCAGTACTTC.

The chain joins TRBV5-1 to TRBJ1-4; D perhaps matches TRBD1 (6 bases). V was trimmed by 4 bases and J by 4 bases, leaving 14 bases between them. The CDR3 is 15 residues long. Germline V CDR1 and CDR2: SGHRS, YFSETQ. CDR3 sequence (DNA): TGCGCCAGCAGCCCACGGGGGGCCCTTAATGAAAAACTGTTTTTT. Amino acids: CASSPRGALNEKLFF.

In this sample, this clone turned up once. The chain uses TRBV19 and TRBJ2-1; TRBD2 aligns across 12 bases. Germline assignment: CDR1 LNHDA and CDR2 SQIVND (reference sequence). With V trimmed by 5 bases and J by 7 bases, 6 bases remained unmatched. This CDR3 has 15 residues. The CDR3, as DNA: TGTGCCAGTAGTCCGACTAGCGGGAGTGGTAATGAGCAGTTCTTC. Encoded protein: CASSPTSGSGNEQFF.

The rearrangement links TRBV11-2 to TRBJ2-7; tentatively, D is TRBD1 (5 bases). CDR1 SGHAT and CDR2 FQNNGV come from the germline V gene. The CDR3 extends over 15 amino acids. Trimming took 1 base from V and 5 from J, leaving 15 bases between them. CDR3 region: CASSLGGREADEQYF. CDR3 coding DNA: TGTGCCAGCAGCTTAGGTGGCAGGGAAGCCGACGAGCAGTACTTC.

This clone was observed a handful of times. The J gene is TRBJ1-1, the V gene TRBV28; a weak D match, TRBD1 (6 bases). The CDR3 contains 12 residues. Germline CDR1 reads MDHEN; CDR2 reads SYDVKM. Trimming took off 6 bases at V and 10 bases at J, with 15 bases between the two ends. In DNA, the CDR3 is TGTGCCAGCAGCGCTCCGGGACATCGAGCTTTCTTT. Encoded protein: CASSAPGHRAFF.

This chain links TRBV19 with TRBJ1-2; D unclear. The V end was cut by 5 bases, the J end by 6 bases, with 19 bases between. Germline V gives CDR1 LNHDA, CDR2 SQIVND (reference sequence). The CDR3 sequence is 15 residues long. The CDR3 loop is CASSLSGGLYDGYTF. For the CDR3, the DNA is TGTGCCAGTAGTCTAAGCGGCGGCCTATATGATGGCTACACCTTC. Full variable domain (outside the CDR3, taken from reference TRBV19 and TRBJ1-2): DGGITQSPKYLFRKEGQNVTLSCEQNLNHDAMYWYRQDPGQGLRLIYYSQIVNDFQKGDIAEGYSVSREKKESFPLTVTSAQKNPTAFYLCASSLSGGLYDGYTFGSGTRLTVV.

This clone occurred once. The chain combines TRBV6-5 with TRBJ1-2; D may be TRBD1 (5 bases). Germline V gene lookup returns CDR1 MNHEY and CDR2 SVGAGI. The CDR3 is made up of 14 amino acids. With 4 bases removed from V and 5 bases from J, the gap between germline ends came to 14 bases. CDR3 sequence: CASSLDSYLYGYTF. In nucleotides, the CDR3 is TGTGCCAGCAGTTTAGACAGCTACCTGTATGGCTACACCTTC.

The rearrangement links TRBV6-1 to TRBJ2-1; 10 nucleotides match TRBD1. Germline CDR1 reads MNHNS; CDR2 reads SASEGT. The CDR3 runs 14 residues. Germline trimming cut 6 bases from V and 5 bases from J; bases unmatched to any gene: 4. CDR3 in DNA: TGTGCCAGCAGGAGACAGGGGGCGAACAATGAGCAGTTCTTC. This codes for CASRRQGANNEQFF.

This clone came up a few times. The V and J genes are TRBV4-2 and TRBJ1-1; D is uncertain. Germline lookup yields CDR1 LGHNA and CDR2 YNFKEQ. This CDR3 is built from 16 residues. Trimming shortened V by 0 bases and J by 4 bases, and 15 bases separated the two germline ends. DNA of the CDR3: TGTGCCAGCAGCCAAGATAATACCGGGGAGGCCACTGAAGCTTTCTTT. It specifies CASSQDNTGEATEAFF.

This rearrangement joins TRBV6-4 to TRBJ1-2, with TRBD1 as a possible D gene (5 bases). CDR1 is MRHNA and CDR2 is SNTAGT in the germline V gene. V dropped 2 bases and J dropped 2 bases, with 12 bases sitting between them. The CDR3 covers 15 residues. This chain's CDR3 is CASSDVAGLNYGYTF. The CDR3 coding sequence is TGTGCCAGCAGTGACGTCGCAGGGTTAAACTATGGCTACACCTTC.

This chain joins TRBV6-5 and TRBJ2-1, with 8 bases fitting TRBD2. This CDR3 comprises 16 residues. V trimming: 0 bases; J trimming: 4 bases; junction bases outside the gene matches: 5. Germline-derived CDR1 and CDR2 are MNHEY and SVGAGI. CDR3 loop: CASSYSKRETYNEQFF. Here the CDR3 DNA reads TGTGCCAGCAGTTACTCCAAGCGGGAGACTTACAATGAGCAGTTCTTC.

The chain recombines TRBV6-1 with TRBJ2-1, with a possible D match to TRBD1 (6 bases). The CDR3 is made up of 12 amino acids. V gave up 6 bases and J gave up 8 bases, with 11 bases separating them. Per the germline V gene, CDR1 is MNHNS and CDR2 is SASEGT. The CDR3 loop reads CASSGQGYEQFF. CDR3 DNA: TGTGCCAGCAGCGGCCAGGGGTATGAGCAGTTCTTC.

V usage is TRBV9 and J usage is TRBJ2-2; a weak D match, TRBD1 (5 bases). Germline CDR1 is SGDLS and CDR2 is YYNGEE. The length of the CDR3 is 15 residues. V shed 1 base and J shed 3 bases, with 10 bases lying between them. The CDR3 is CASSVQGRDTGELFF. The CDR3 bases are TGTGCCAGCAGCGTACAGGGTCGGGACACCGGGGAGCTGTTTTTT.

The chain links TRBV28 to TRBJ1-2, with 7 bases identical to TRBD1. V lost 4 bases, J lost 0 bases, and 5 bases stayed unmatched. Per germline, CDR1 MDHEN and CDR2 SYDVKM. The CDR3 is made up of 15 amino acids. CDR3 protein: CASSSGTAANYGYTF. DNA for the CDR3: TGTGCCAGCAGTTCGGGGACAGCCGCTAACTATGGCTACACCTTC.

The chain combines TRBV7-9 with TRBJ2-2, with 8 bases identical to TRBD2. This CDR3 has 17 residues. Looked up from germline, CDR1 is SEHNR and CDR2 is FQNEAQ (reference sequence). The V gene end was trimmed by 2 bases and the J gene end by 4 bases; junction bases not matched to a gene: 9. The CDR3 DNA follows: TGTGCCAGCAGCTTAAGTTTTTCACTAGCGGCCACCGGGGAGCTGTTTTTT. Its translation: CASSLSFSLAATGELFF. Combining the CDR3 with reference TRBV7-9 and TRBJ2-2 gives the whole variable domain DTGVSQNPRHKITKRGQNVTFRCDPISEHNRLYWYRQTLGQGPEFLTYFQNEAQLEKSRLLSDRFSAERPKGSFSTLEIQRTEQGDSAMYLCASSLSFSLAATGELFFGEGSRLTVL.

This chain links TRBV6-5 with TRBJ1-3, with D perhaps matching TRBD1 (6 bases). Trimming removed 6 bases from V and 0 bases from J, with 9 bases in between. Germline assignment: CDR1 MNHEY and CDR2 SVGAGI. The CDR3 has 14 residues. CDR3 sequence: CASRTGPSGNTIYF. The CDR3 nucleotides are TGTGCCAGCAGGACAGGACCCTCTGGAAACACCATATATTTT.

V usage is TRBV15 and J usage is TRBJ1-2, with 11 bases that match TRBD1. The germline gives CDR1 LNHNV, CDR2 YYDKDF (reference sequence). CDR3 length: 17 amino acids. Unmatched junction bases numbered 12, after V lost 4 bases and J lost 5 bases. The CDR3 bases are TGTGCCACCAGCACAAAGGACAGGGGGCCCGAAGTTTATGGCTACACCTTC. It yields the protein CATSTKDRGPEVYGYTF.

The rearrangement joins TRBV30 to TRBJ2-7; the match to TRBD1 covers 8 bases. This CDR3 spans 14 amino acids. After removal of 3 bases from V and 3 bases from J, the junction contained 7 bases not matched to a gene. The germline CDR1 and CDR2 sequences are GTSNPN and SVGIG (reference sequence). CDR3 sequence (DNA): TGTGCCTGGAGCCCAGGGGGCTCCCGCTACGAGCAGTACTTC. This gives the protein CAWSPGGSRYEQYF.

The rearrangement uses TRBV28 and TRBJ2-5; 7 bases are a match to TRBD2. V gave up 8 bases and J gave up 0 bases; unmatched junction bases: 9. Germline assignment: CDR1 MDHEN and CDR2 SYDVKM. This CDR3 region has 15 residues. The CDR3 protein is CASGNSGLYQETQYF. The CDR3 coding sequence is TGTGCCAGCGGGAATAGCGGGTTGTACCAAGAGACCCAGTACTTC.

This clone was seen once. The chain joins TRBV6-1 to TRBJ2-2; 9 nucleotides agree with TRBD1. The germline V gene has CDR1 MNHNS and CDR2 SASEGT. The CDR3 is 13 residues long. The CDR3 loop reads CPLGQGLSGELFF. CDR3 in DNA: TGTCCTCTGGGACAGGGATTATCCGGGGAGCTGTTTTTT.